This is a list of T cell receptor beta chains from one sample in a study of T cells in tuberculosis. Only in-frame clones appear in the TCRdb table, and some are missing; sequencing was by immunoSEQ multiplex PCR. The sample includes under 25,000 clones, around 97% of them seen just once. What was sequenced was PBMCs. The receptor set was obtained from a donor aged 10-29 years with latent tuberculosis or without tuberculosis infection. CDR3s include the opening cysteine and the closing phenylalanine or tryptophan. A D gene is named only where the DNA matches it firmly. Some rows mark clone size as missing; the rest say once, few, many or name a class of expanded clone.

clone_size j_call d_call v_call cdr3_aa cdr3_nt
. TRBJ2-3 . TRBV4-3 CASSQDSPRGGLTDTQYF TGCGCCAGCAGCCAAGATTCCCCGAGGGGGGGCTTGACAGATACGCAGTATTTT
. TRBJ2-7 . TRBV25-1 CASSESQGYEQYF TGTGCCAGCAGTGAATCACAGGGCTACGAGCAGTACTTC
once TRBJ2-5 TRBD2 TRBV7-8 CASSKGLAGGLEETQYF TGTGCCAGCAGCAAGGGACTAGCGGGGGGCCTGGAAGAGACCCAGTACTTC
. TRBJ1-5 . TRBV6-4 CASSRGGTPKQPQHF TGTGCCAGCTCCCGGGGGGGGACGCCCAAACAGCCCCAGCATTTT
. TRBJ2-1 TRBD1 TRBV30 CAWSVEDRGGNEQFF TGTGCCTGGAGTGTGGAGGACAGGGGAGGGAATGAGCAGTTCTTC
. TRBJ2-5 TRBD2 TRBV7-8 CASSLVSGGVYQETQYF TGTGCCAGCAGCTTAGTTAGCGGGGGGGTGTACCAAGAGACCCAGTACTTC
. TRBJ2-7 . TRBV5-6 CASNLQGSPNLVYEQYF TGTGCCAGCAACCTACAGGGAAGCCCTAACCTGGTCTACGAGCAGTACTTC
. TRBJ2-7 TRBD2 TRBV30 CAWAGYRTSVYEQYF TGTGCCTGGGCAGGTTATAGGACTAGCGTTTACGAGCAGTACTTC
. TRBJ1-2 . TRBV10-3 CAISDQGYYGYTF TGTGCCATCAGTGATCAGGGATACTATGGCTACACCTTC
. TRBJ2-5 . TRBV4-1 CASSQVLLEAQYF TGCGCCAGCAGCCAAGTCCTCCTGGAGGCCCAGTACTTC
. TRBJ1-1 . TRBV6-1 CASSEARGGMNTEAFF TGTGCCAGCAGTGAAGCGAGGGGGGGGATGAACACTGAAGCTTTCTTT
. TRBJ2-1 . TRBV7-6 CASSPGDFSYNEQFF TGTGCCAGCAGCCCCGGCGACTTCTCCTACAATGAGCAGTTCTTC
. TRBJ2-1 TRBD2 TRBV10-3 CAISFTPGLSPNEQFF TGTGCCATCAGTTTTACTCCGGGACTAAGTCCCAATGAGCAGTTCTTC
. TRBJ2-7 . TRBV27 CASSYRVYGDEQYF TGTGCCAGCAGTTACAGGGTTTACGGGGACGAGCAGTACTTC
. TRBJ2-5 . TRBV6-5 CASSYSMKKPAQYF TGTGCCAGCAGTTACTCAATGAAGAAACCGGCCCAGTACTTC
. TRBJ1-6 TRBD1 TRBV28 CASSSPGQVASSYNSPLHF TGTGCCAGCAGTTCGCCTGGACAGGTCGCCAGCTCCTATAATTCACCCCTCCACTTT
once TRBJ2-4 . TRBV21-1 CASSKESGAGGPGEGQYF TGTGCCAGCAGCAAAGAATCAGGAGCGGGAGGGCCCGGGGAGGGTCAGTACTTC
. TRBJ1-2 . TRBV10-2 CASREQANYGYTF TGCGCCAGCAGGGAACAGGCTAACTATGGCTACACCTTC
. TRBJ1-2 . TRBV6-7 CASKALGDYGYTF TGTGCCAGCAAGGCTCTAGGGGATTATGGCTACACCTTC
once TRBJ1-3 . TRBV19 CASKIVAGNTIYF TGTGCCAGTAAAATTGTCGCTGGAAACACCATATATTTT
. TRBJ2-2 . TRBV5-4 CASSLVQGGTGELFF TGTGCCAGCAGCTTGGTGCAGGGAGGTACCGGGGAGCTGTTTTTT
. TRBJ1-2 . TRBV27 CASSSFPGTSSYTF TGTGCCAGCAGTTCATTCCCAGGTACAAGTTCCTACACCTTC
few TRBJ1-1 . TRBV5-4 CASSSTGKVYTEAFF TGTGCCAGCAGCTCCACAGGGAAGGTGTACACTGAAGCTTTCTTT
few TRBJ2-7 TRBD1 TRBV19 CASRRVTGQGYHEQYF TGTGCCAGTCGGAGGGTAACGGGACAGGGTTACCACGAGCAGTACTTC
once TRBJ1-6 . TRBV6-5 CASSYSPGLDSPLHF TGTGCCAGCAGTTACTCGCCAGGGCTAGATTCACCCCTCCACTTT
. TRBJ2-1 TRBD2 TRBV2 CASSEMVIPSGLNEQFF TGTGCCAGCAGTGAAATGGTCATCCCTAGCGGGTTGAATGAGCAGTTCTTC
. TRBJ1-2 . TRBV10-1 CASSEPRLAYGYTF TGCGCCAGCAGTGAGCCCAGACTCGCCTATGGCTACACCTTC
. TRBJ2-1 . TRBV19 CASSIGQYNEQFF TGTGCCAGTAGTATAGGGCAGTACAATGAGCAGTTCTTC
. TRBJ2-7 TRBD2 TRBV9 CASSPRLAGGGEQYF TGTGCCAGCAGCCCCCGCCTAGCGGGAGGGGGCGAGCAGTACTTC